A selection of T cell receptor beta chains follows, all from one sample in a study of shared clonotypes between healthy human individuals. Profiling relied on immunoSEQ multiplex PCR, and the TCRdb table lists in-frame clones only, not all of them. The data show about half a million clones, roughly 85% seen once. The sequenced material came from PBMCs. The receptors come from a woman between 40 and 50 years old in good health. Some clones in this sample may be carry-over from other donors' samples. CDR3s include the opening cysteine and the closing phenylalanine or tryptophan. A D gene is named only where the DNA matches it firmly. The size entry is marked missing in some rows and otherwise reads once, few, many or a size class.

v_call	clone_size	d_call	j_call	cdr3_nt	cdr3_aa
TRBV5-1	few	.	TRBJ1-5	TGCGCCAGCAGCTTGGACTCGGGGCAGCCCCAGCATTTT	CASSLDSGQPQHF
TRBV18	.	TRBD2	TRBJ2-1	TGTGCCAGCTCACCAGTTCGGACTAGCGGATACAATGAGCAGTTCTTC	CASSPVRTSGYNEQFF
TRBV28	.	.	TRBJ2-2	TGTGCCAGCAGTTCCCCCTCGGGGGCGGGCACCGGGGAGCTGTTTTTT	CASSSPSGAGTGELFF
TRBV5-1	.	TRBD1	TRBJ2-1	TGCGCCAGCAGCGCGGAACCCGGGACAGGGATCAATGAGCAGTTCTTC	CASSAEPGTGINEQFF
TRBV28	.	TRBD1	TRBJ2-5	TGTGCCAGCAGCCCCGGGACAGGGTTCCAAGAGACCCAGTACTTC	CASSPGTGFQETQYF
TRBV11-2	few	TRBD1	TRBJ1-2	TGTGCCAGCAGCTTAGATGTAGGGGACAGGCCCGGCTATGGCTACACCTTC	CASSLDVGDRPGYGYTF
TRBV11-3	.	TRBD1	TRBJ1-1	TGTGCCAGCAGCTTATCGGGACAGGGGAACACTGAAGCTTTCTTT	CASSLSGQGNTEAFF
TRBV19	.	.	TRBJ2-2	TGTGCCAGTTTACCAGTAGGGGTCACCGGGGAGCTGTTTTTT	CASLPVGVTGELFF
TRBV5-1	.	.	TRBJ2-1	TGCGCCAGCAGCCAAAGGACAGTAGGGGGGCGGGATGAGCAGTTCTTC	CASSQRTVGGRDEQFF
TRBV28	once	.	TRBJ1-4	TGTGCCCACAGGGACTCAACTAATGAAAAACTGTTTTTT	CAHRDSTNEKLFF
TRBV9	.	TRBD2	TRBJ2-1	TGTGCCAGCAGCGCCCGGGACTACTACAATGAGCAGTTCTTC	CASSARDYYNEQFF
TRBV7-9	.	.	TRBJ2-7	TGTGCCAGCAGCTTTGGTTGGGACGGCTCCTACGAGCAGTACTTC	CASSFGWDGSYEQYF
TRBV4-3	.	TRBD2	TRBJ2-3	TGCGCCAGCAGCCAGCTTCCTAGCGGAGCGAGCACAGATACGCAGTATTTT	CASSQLPSGASTDTQYF
TRBV5-1	.	.	TRBJ2-3	TGCGCCAGCAGCTTGGGACCAAGCACAGATACGCAGTATTTT	CASSLGPSTDTQYF
TRBV6-1	.	.	TRBJ1-1	TGTGCCAGCAGTGAAACTTACATGAACACTGAAGCTTTCTTT	CASSETYMNTEAFF
TRBV5-4	once	.	TRBJ2-4	TGTGCCAGCAGCTCCGGGGGCCGGGGCAAAAACATTCAGTACTTC	CASSSGGRGKNIQYF
TRBV11-3	.	TRBD2	TRBJ2-3	TGTGCCAGCAGCCGACTAGCAACAGATACGCAGTATTTT	CASSRLATDTQYF
TRBV28	.	.	TRBJ2-7	TGTGCCAGCAGTTTGGGGATCGGCGAGCAGTACTTC	CASSLGIGEQYF
TRBV7-2	.	.	TRBJ2-7	TGTGCCAGCAGCTCCCGCTCCTACGAGCAGTACTTC	CASSSRSYEQYF
TRBV5-4	.	.	TRBJ2-7	TGTGCCAGCAGCTTGTCGGGTACAAGTTACGAGCAGTACTTC	CASSLSGTSYEQYF
TRBV6-4	.	.	TRBJ2-2	TGTGCCAGCAGTGCTATATACACCGGGGAGCTGTTTTTT	CASSAIYTGELFF
TRBV19	.	.	TRBJ1-4	TGTGCCAGTAGTATGGGGGTGGAAAAACTGTTTTTT	CASSMGVEKLFF
TRBV15	.	.	TRBJ2-3	TGTGCCACCAGCAGAGATTTGAGCACAGATACGCAGTATTTT	CATSRDLSTDTQYF
TRBV30	.	.	TRBJ2-1	TGTGCCTGGAGTGAGACCGGGCCCCACAATGAGCAGTTCTTC	CAWSETGPHNEQFF
TRBV7-2	.	TRBD2	TRBJ2-7	TGTGCCAGCAGCTTAGACGGGAGGGGAGGGGACTACGAGCAGTACTTC	CASSLDGRGGDYEQYF
TRBV5-4	.	.	TRBJ2-1	TGTGCCAGCAGCACCGGGTCCTCAAGGTCCTACAATGAGCAGTTCTTC	CASSTGSSRSYNEQFF
TRBV11-3	.	.	TRBJ2-3	TGTGCCAGCAGCTTAGACTCCGGGACCACAGATACGCAGTATTTT	CASSLDSGTTDTQYF
TRBV13	.	TRBD2	TRBJ2-7	TGTGCCAGCAGCTTAGGCCAGGCACCGGGACTAGCGGGAGGGCCAGACGTTAAAGGCGAGCAGTACTTC	CASSLGQAPGLAGGPDVKGEQYF
TRBV11-2	.	TRBD1	TRBJ2-7	TGTGCCAGCAGCTTAGGCAGGGGGCGCGTCCACGAGCAGTACTTC	CASSLGRGRVHEQYF
TRBV10-3	.	.	TRBJ2-5	TGTGCCATCAGTGAGGGGGCACCCGGGGCCCAGTACTTC	CAISEGAPGAQYF
TRBV7-8	.	.	TRBJ1-4	TGTGCCAGCAGCTTAGGACACTTGCCTAAAGGGACGGAGAATGAAAAACTGTTTTTT	CASSLGHLPKGTENEKLFF
TRBV29-1	.	TRBD2	TRBJ2-7	TGCAGCGTTGTGTCGGCTAGCGGGAACGAGCAGTACTTC	CSVVSASGNEQYF